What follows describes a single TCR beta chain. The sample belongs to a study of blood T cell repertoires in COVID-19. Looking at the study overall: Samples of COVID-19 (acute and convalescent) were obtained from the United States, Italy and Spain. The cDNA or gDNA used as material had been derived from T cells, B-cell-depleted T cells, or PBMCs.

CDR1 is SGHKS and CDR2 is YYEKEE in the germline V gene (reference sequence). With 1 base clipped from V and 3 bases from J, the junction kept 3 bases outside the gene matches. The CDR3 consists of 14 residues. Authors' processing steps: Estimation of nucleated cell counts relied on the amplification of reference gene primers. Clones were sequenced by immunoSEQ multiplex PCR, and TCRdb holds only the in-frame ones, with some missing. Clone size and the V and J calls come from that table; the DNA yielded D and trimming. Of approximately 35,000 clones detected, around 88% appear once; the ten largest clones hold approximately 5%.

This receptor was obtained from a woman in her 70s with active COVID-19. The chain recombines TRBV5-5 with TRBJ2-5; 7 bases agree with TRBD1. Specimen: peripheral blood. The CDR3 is CASSLQGGEETQYF. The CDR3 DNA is TGTGCCAGCAGCTTGCAAGGGGGCGAAGAGACCCAGTACTTC.